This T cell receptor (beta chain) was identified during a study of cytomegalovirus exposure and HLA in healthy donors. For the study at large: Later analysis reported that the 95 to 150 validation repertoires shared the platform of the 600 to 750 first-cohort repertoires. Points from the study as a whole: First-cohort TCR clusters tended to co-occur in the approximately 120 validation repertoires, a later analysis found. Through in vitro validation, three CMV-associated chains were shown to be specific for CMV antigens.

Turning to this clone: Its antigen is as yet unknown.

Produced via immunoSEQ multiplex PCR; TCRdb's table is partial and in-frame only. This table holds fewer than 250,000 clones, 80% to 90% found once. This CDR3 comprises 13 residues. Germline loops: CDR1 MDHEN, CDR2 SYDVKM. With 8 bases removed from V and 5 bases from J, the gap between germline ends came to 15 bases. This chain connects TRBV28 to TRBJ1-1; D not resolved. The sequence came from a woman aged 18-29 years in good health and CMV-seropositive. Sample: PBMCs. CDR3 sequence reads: CASFNVERTEAFF. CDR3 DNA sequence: TGTGCCAGCTTCAACGTAGAGAGAACTGAAGCTTTCTTT.